Below, 7 T cell receptor beta chains from the same sample are listed, as sequenced in a study of vaccination and CD4 T cells after COVID-19. Their specific antigens are unknown. Time point defined: late sampling 161 to 241 days after vaccination in three convalescent patients. Treatment specified: roughly 10-day PBMC culture with coronavirus spike peptide pools or control peptides (ViraFEST assay). The Oncomine TCR Beta short-read assay generated sequence data from the DNA of cultured CD4+ T cells. One entry per CDR3 protein results from TCRdb running MiXCR on the PCR reads. The repertoire includes about 21,000 distinct CDR3 sequences, around 39% of them detected once, and roughly 9.6% sits in the top ten. Sequencing used CD4+ T cells from blood, cultured in vitro, obtained about 7 months after SARS-CoV-2 vaccination. Every receptor here comes from a human donor who had recovered from COVID-19.

This chain uses TRBV6-1 with TRBJ2-5, with no clear D. This CDR3 comprises 12 residues. V lost 1 base and J lost 5, with 5 bases in between. Per the germline V gene, CDR1 is MNHNS and CDR2 is SASEGT. The CDR3 coding sequence is TGTGCCAGCAGTGAAGTAGTGGAGACCCAGTACTTC. Translation: CASSEVVETQYF.

This clonotype was counted only a few times. This chain links TRBV15 with TRBJ2-2; no firm D call. The germline gives CDR1 LNHNV, CDR2 YYDKDF (reference sequence). This CDR3 has 12 residues. Trimming took off 4 bases at V and 3 bases at J, with 3 bases between the two ends. The CDR3 here is CATSTHTGELFF. The CDR3 DNA follows: TGTGCCACCAGCACCCACACCGGGGAGCTGTTTTTT.

This clonotype was counted between two and nine times. The rearrangement uses TRBV20-1 and TRBJ2-5; D perhaps matches TRBD2 (5 bases). Looked up from germline, CDR1 is DFQATT and CDR2 is SNEGSKA (reference sequence). This CDR3 spans 14 amino acids. The ends were cut back, 3 bases at V and 3 bases at J, with 14 bases in the middle. The CDR3 DNA reads TGCAGTGCTAGTCCCCCCGACGGGAAAGAGACCCAGTACTTC. Residues: CSASPPDGKETQYF.

This clonotype was seen a few times. Here the CDR3 reads CASSSQGGNYEQYF. CDR3 DNA sequence: TGTGCCAGCAGCTCCCAGGGGGGGAACTACGAGCAGTACTTC. This rearrangement joins TRBV7-2 to TRBJ2-7; D tentatively reads TRBD1 or TRBD2 (7 bases each). V lost 4 bases, J lost 3 bases, and 13 bases lay in between. Germline V gives CDR1 SGHTA, CDR2 FQGNSA. This CDR3 has 14 amino acids.

Comment on this clonotype: No DNA is shown, since the ends of the CDR3 on it are uncertain; the CDR3 is the one TCRdb lists. The chain combines TRBV10-3 with TRBJ1-2; the table's D gene call, TRBD1, was not cross checked with the DNA. Per germline, CDR1 ENHRY and CDR2 SYGVKD. The CDR3 comprises 20 residues, both ends counted. CDR3: CASAGTGVYEQYFGPGGYTF.

This sequence joins TRBV2 and TRBJ1-6; D is ambiguous. Trimming cost V 7 bases and J 9 bases, with 10 bases left between them. The CDR3 contains 12 residues. Germline values: CDR1 SNHLY, CDR2 FYNNEI. The CDR3 DNA sequence: TGTGCCAGCAATTCCTTGACTTCACCCCTCCACTTT. This encodes CASNSLTSPLHF.

The chain recombines TRBV4-2 with TRBJ2-7; TRBD2 aligns across 9 bases. CDR3 length equals 15 residues. V shed 4 bases and J 4 bases; nucleotides not matched to a gene: 8. The germline CDR1 and CDR2 sequences are LGHNA and YNFKEQ. The CDR3 is CASSLEASGIYEQYF. CDR3 nucleotide sequence: TGTGCCAGCAGCCTCGAGGCTAGCGGGATTTACGAGCAGTACTTC.